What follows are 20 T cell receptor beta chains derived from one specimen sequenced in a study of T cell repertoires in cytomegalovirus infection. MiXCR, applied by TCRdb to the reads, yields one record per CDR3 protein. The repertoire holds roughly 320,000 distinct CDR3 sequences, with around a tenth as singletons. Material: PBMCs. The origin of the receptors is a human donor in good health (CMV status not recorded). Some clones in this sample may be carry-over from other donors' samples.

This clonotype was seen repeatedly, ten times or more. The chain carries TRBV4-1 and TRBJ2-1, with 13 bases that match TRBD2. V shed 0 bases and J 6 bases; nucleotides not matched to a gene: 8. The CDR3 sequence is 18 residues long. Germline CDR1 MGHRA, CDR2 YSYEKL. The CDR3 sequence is CASSQETSGGPVPNEQFF. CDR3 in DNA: TGCGCCAGCAGCCAAGAGACTAGCGGGGGGCCGGTACCCAATGAGCAGTTCTTC.

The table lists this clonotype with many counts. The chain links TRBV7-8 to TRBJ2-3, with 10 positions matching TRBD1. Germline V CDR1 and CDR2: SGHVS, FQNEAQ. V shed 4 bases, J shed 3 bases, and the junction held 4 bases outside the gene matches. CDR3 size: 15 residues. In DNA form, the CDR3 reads TGTGCCAGCAGCTACAGACAGGGGGCAACAGATACGCAGTATTTT. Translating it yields CASSYRQGATDTQYF.

The CDR3 DNA reads as TGCAGTGCTAGAGATAAGGGACCTAAAGAGACCCAGTACTTC. It codes for CSARDKGPKETQYF. The chain joins TRBV20-1 to TRBJ2-5, with D perhaps assigned TRBD1 or TRBD2 (5 bases each). CDR3 length: 14 residues. V lost 0 bases to trimming and J lost 3 bases, with 11 bases between them. Germline V gene lookup returns CDR1 DFQATT and CDR2 SNEGSKA (reference sequence).

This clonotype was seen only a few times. The CDR3 coding sequence is TGCAGTGCTAGCGAGACAGTTAGCTCCTACGAGCAGTACTTC. It yields the protein CSASETVSSYEQYF. The chain carries TRBV20-1 and TRBJ2-7; maybe TRBD1 (5 bases). Trimming took 3 bases from V and 0 from J, leaving 12 bases between them. The CDR3 runs to 14 residues. CDR1 is DFQATT and CDR2 is SNEGSKA in the germline V gene (reference sequence).

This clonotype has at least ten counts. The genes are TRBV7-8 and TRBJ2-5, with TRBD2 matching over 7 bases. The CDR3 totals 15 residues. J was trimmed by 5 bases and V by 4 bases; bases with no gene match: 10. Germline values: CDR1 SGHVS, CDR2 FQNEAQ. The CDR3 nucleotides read TGTGCCAGCAGCTCCAGGGCGGGAGTACGGGAGACCCAGTACTTC. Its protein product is CASSSRAGVRETQYF.

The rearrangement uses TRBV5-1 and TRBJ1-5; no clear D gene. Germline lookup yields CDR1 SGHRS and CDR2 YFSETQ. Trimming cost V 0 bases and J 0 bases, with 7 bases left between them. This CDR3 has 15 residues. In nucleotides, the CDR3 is TGCGCCAGCAGCTTGGGACCGCCTAGCAATCAGCCCCAGCATTTT. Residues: CASSLGPPSNQPQHF.

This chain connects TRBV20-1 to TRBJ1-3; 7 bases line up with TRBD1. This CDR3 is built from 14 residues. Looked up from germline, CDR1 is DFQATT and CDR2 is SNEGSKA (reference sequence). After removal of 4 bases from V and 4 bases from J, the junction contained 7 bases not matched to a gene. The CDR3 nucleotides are TGCAGTGCTAAACCACAGGGGCAGGGAAACACCATATATTTT. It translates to CSAKPQGQGNTIYF.

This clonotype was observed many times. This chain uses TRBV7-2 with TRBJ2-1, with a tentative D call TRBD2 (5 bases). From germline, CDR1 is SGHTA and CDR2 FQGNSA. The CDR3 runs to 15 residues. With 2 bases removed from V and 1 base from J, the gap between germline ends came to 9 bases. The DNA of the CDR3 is TGTGCCAGCAGCTTAAACGGGATGTCCTACAATGAGCAGTTCTTC. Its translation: CASSLNGMSYNEQFF. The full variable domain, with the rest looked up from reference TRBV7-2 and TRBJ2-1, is GAGVSQSPSNKVTEKGKDVELRCDPISGHTALYWYRQSLGQGLEFLIYFQGNSAPDKSGLPSDRFSAERTGGSVSTLTIQRTQQEDSAVYLCASSLNGMSYNEQFFGPGTRLTVL.

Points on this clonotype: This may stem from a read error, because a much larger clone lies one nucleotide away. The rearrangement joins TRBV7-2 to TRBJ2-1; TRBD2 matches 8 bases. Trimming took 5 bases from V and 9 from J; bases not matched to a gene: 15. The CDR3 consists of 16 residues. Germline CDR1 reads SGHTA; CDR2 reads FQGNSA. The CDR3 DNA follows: TGTGCCAGCAGCCTAACGTTGGAGCGGGAGAGGGGTGAGCAGTTCTTC. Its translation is CASSLTLERERGEQFF.

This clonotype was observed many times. DNA of the CDR3: TGTGCCAGCAGCCCTGCCAGGGGCACTGAAGCTTTCTTT. Translated, it gives CASSPARGTEAFF. The J gene is TRBJ1-1, the V gene TRBV7-2; TRBD1 might be the D (6 bases). The CDR3 runs to 13 residues. Trimming took 5 bases from V and 4 from J, leaving 11 bases between them. Germline lookup yields CDR1 SGHTA and CDR2 FQGNSA.

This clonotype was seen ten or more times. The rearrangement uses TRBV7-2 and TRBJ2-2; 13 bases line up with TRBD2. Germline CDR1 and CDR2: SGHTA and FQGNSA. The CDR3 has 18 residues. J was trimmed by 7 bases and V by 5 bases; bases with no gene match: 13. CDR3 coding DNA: TGTGCCAGCAGCACCTCCGGTACTAGCGGGGGGGCCGGCGGGGAGCTGTTTTTT. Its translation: CASSTSGTSGGAGGELFF.

In DNA form, the CDR3 reads TGTGCCAGCAAGAAGGGTGGTAATTCACCCCTCCACTTT. Protein product: CASKKGGNSPLHF. The gene calls are TRBV28 and TRBJ1-6; no definite D call. V was shortened by 7 bases and J by 6 bases, with 10 bases between the two germline ends. This CDR3 is built from 13 residues. Germline V gene data show CDR1 as MDHEN and CDR2 as SYDVKM.

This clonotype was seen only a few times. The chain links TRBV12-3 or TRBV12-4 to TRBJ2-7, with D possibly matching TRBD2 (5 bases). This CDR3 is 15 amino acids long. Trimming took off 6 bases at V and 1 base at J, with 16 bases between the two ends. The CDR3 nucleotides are TGTGCCAGCAGGGCCTCCGGGGTCTCTTCCTACGAGCAGTACTTC. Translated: CASRASGVSSYEQYF.

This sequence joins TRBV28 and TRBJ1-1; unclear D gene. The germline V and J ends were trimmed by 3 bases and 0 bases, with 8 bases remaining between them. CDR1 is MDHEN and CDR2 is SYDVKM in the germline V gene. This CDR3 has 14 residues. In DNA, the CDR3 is TGTGCCAGCAGTTTGTTGCCTTTGAACACTGAAGCTTTCTTT. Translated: CASSLLPLNTEAFF. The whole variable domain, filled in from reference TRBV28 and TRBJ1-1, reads DVKVTQSSRYLVKRTGEKVFLECVQDMDHENMFWYRQDPGLGLRLIYFSYDVKMKEKGDIPEGYSVSREKKERFSLILESASTNQTSMYLCASSLLPLNTEAFFGQGTRLTVV.

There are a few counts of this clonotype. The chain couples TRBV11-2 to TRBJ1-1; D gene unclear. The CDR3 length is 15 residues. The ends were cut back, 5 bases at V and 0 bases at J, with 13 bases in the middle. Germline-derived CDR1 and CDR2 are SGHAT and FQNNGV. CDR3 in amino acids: CASSPLLALNTEAFF. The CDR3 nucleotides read TGTGCCAGCAGCCCCCTCCTCGCATTGAACACTGAAGCTTTCTTT.

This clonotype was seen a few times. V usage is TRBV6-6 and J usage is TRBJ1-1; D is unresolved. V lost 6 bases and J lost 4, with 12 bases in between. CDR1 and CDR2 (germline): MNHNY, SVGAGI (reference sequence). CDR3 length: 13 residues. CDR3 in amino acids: CASSVRSGTEAFF. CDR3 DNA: TGTGCCAGCAGCGTTCGAAGTGGCACTGAAGCTTTCTTT.

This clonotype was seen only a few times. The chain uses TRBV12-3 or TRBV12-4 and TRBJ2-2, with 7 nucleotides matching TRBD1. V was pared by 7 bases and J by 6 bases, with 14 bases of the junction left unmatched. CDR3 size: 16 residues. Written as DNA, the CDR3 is TGTGCCAGCACCAAAGAGGCAGGGGGAATCGCCGGGGAGCTGTTTTTT. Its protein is CASTKEAGGIAGELFF.

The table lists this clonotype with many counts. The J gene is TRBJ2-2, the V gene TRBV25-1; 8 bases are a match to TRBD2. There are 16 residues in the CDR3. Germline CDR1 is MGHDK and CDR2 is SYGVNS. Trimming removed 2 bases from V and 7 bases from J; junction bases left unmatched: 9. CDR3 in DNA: TGTGCCAGCAGTGAAACGGGGGGGGCTCGGGACGGGGAGCTGTTTTTT. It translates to CASSETGGARDGELFF. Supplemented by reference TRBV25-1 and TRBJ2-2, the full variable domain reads EADIYQTPRYLVIGTGKKITLECSQTMGHDKMYWYQQDPGMELHLIHYSYGVNSTEKGDLSSESTVSRIRTEHFPLTLESARPSHTSQYLCASSETGGARDGELFFGEGSRLTVL.

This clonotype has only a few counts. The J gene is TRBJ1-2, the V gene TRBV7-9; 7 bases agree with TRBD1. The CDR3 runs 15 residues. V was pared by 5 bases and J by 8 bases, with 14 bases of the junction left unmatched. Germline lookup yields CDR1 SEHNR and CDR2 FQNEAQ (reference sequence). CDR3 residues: CASSPSGTAREGYTF. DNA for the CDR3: TGTGCCAGCAGCCCATCCGGGACAGCCCGGGAAGGCTACACCTTC.

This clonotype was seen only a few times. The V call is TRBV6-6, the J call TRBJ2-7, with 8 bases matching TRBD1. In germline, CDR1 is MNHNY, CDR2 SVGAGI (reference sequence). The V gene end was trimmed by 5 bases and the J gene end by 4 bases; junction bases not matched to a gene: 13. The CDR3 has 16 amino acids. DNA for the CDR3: TGTGCCAGCAGTACGCGGCCGGGACAGGAGTTATACGAGCAGTACTTC. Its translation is CASSTRPGQELYEQYF.